One and the same sample provided the 32 T cell receptor beta chains below, sequenced in a study of shared clonotypes between healthy human individuals. TCRdb's copy holds only in-frame clones and misses some; the assay was immunoSEQ multiplex PCR. The sample holds some 2.1 million clones, about 95% seen once. CD8 cells classed as naive were CD45RO-negative and positively selected for CCR7, excluding terminally differentiated effector memory CD45RA+ cells. Sample: naive CD8+ T cells sorted from blood. All receptors come from a man aged 18 to 30 in good health.

V is TRBV4-1 and J is TRBJ2-1; 9 bases fit TRBD2. Trimming at V came to 0 bases and at J to 0 bases, leaving 6 bases not matched to a gene. This CDR3 spans 18 amino acids. Germline CDR1 is MGHRA and CDR2 is YSYEKL. The chain's CDR3 is CASSQDAGTSSSYNEQFF. For the CDR3, the DNA is TGCGCCAGCAGCCAAGATGCCGGGACTAGCAGCTCCTACAATGAGCAGTTCTTC.

CDR3 in DNA: TGTGCCAGCATAACGAACCGGGACACTCACACCGGGGAGCTGTTTTTT. It codes for CASITNRDTHTGELFF. The rearrangement uses TRBV28 and TRBJ2-2; maybe TRBD1 (6 bases). There are 16 residues in the CDR3. CDR1 is MDHEN, CDR2 SYDVKM, per germline. Between the trimmed V and J ends, which lost 7 bases and 3 bases, there was a span of 18 bases.

This clone was counted only a few times. The same CDR3 is also encoded by other DNA sequences in this sample. The chain combines TRBV19 with TRBJ2-7, with a weak D call TRBD2 (6 bases). CDR1 and CDR2 (germline): LNHDA, SQIVND (reference sequence). V was trimmed by 1 base and J by 3 bases, leaving 10 bases between them. The CDR3 covers 14 residues. The CDR3 nucleotides read TGTGCCAGTAGTATAGCGGGAGCGGGCTACGAGCAGTACTTC. Translating it yields CASSIAGAGYEQYF.

Comments on this clone: A read error may produce the germline difference seen at one junction end. J is TRBJ1-2 and V is TRBV5-6; D is undetermined. The CDR3 runs 13 residues. From germline, CDR1 is SGHDT and CDR2 YYEEEE. CDR3 DNA: TGTGCCGGCAGCTTACTGCTCGGCTATGGCTACACCTTC. Its translation: CAGSLLLGYGYTF.

The V call is TRBV7-9, the J call TRBJ2-7; no firm D call. This CDR3 is 13 amino acids long. V lost 4 bases and J 3 bases, leaving 10 bases between the germline ends. Germline CDR1 SEHNR, CDR2 FQNEAQ (reference sequence). Here the CDR3 DNA reads TGTGCCAGCAGCTCCAGCGAGGTCTACGAGCAGTACTTC. This translates into CASSSSEVYEQYF. Full variable domain (outside the CDR3, taken from reference TRBV7-9 and TRBJ2-7): DTGVSQNPRHKITKRGQNVTFRCDPISEHNRLYWYRQTLGQGPEFLTYFQNEAQLEKSRLLSDRFSAERPKGSFSTLEIQRTEQGDSAMYLCASSSSEVYEQYFGPGTRLTVT.

The V and J genes are TRBV7-9 and TRBJ2-7; 9 bases match TRBD1. The length of the CDR3 is 13 residues. The V segment lost 4 bases and the J segment 6 bases; nucleotides outside the gene matches: 4. In germline, CDR1 is SEHNR, CDR2 FQNEAQ (reference sequence). CDR3 sequence: CASSSWTGAEQYF. CDR3 nucleotide sequence: TGTGCCAGCAGCTCGTGGACAGGGGCCGAGCAGTACTTC.

The chain recombines TRBV10-2 with TRBJ2-7; the match to TRBD1 covers 7 bases. The CDR3 is 17 residues long. After removal of 2 bases from V and 4 bases from J, the junction contained 14 bases not matched to a gene. Per germline, CDR1 WSHSY and CDR2 SAAADI. CDR3 nucleotides: TGCGCCAGCAGTGAGGGGGACAGCCAAATCCCCCAATACGAGCAGTACTTC. Protein product: CASSEGDSQIPQYEQYF.

This chain connects TRBV29-1 to TRBJ2-1; 11 bases fit TRBD2. In germline, CDR1 is SQVTM, CDR2 ANQGSEA. Trimming at V came to 5 bases and at J to 5 bases, leaving 2 bases not matched to a gene. CDR3 length: 13 amino acids. CDR3 sequence: CSVPGLADNEQFF. CDR3 nucleotide sequence: TGCAGCGTTCCGGGACTAGCGGACAATGAGCAGTTCTTC.

With regard to this clone: This sequence may be a read error, since a much larger clone differs from it by one base. This same CDR3 is encoded by further DNA sequences in the sample. V and J are TRBV30 and TRBJ1-1; D unclear. In germline, CDR1 is GTSNPN, CDR2 SVGIG (reference sequence). The CDR3 covers 13 residues. Trimming cost V 4 bases and J 5 bases, with 14 bases left between them. The CDR3 sequence is CAWTRGKATEAFF. The CDR3 bases are TGTGCCTGGACGAGAGGTAAGGCAACTGAAGCTTTCTTT.

The CDR3 is CASSSDRAPGELFF. In nucleotides, the CDR3 is TGTGCCAGCAGTTCAGACAGGGCGCCCGGGGAGCTGTTTTTT. This chain links TRBV6-5 with TRBJ2-2; 7 bases align to TRBD1. Germline trimming cut 4 bases from V and 6 bases from J; bases unmatched to any gene: 5. The V gene's germline CDR1 is MNHEY and CDR2 SVGAGI. This CDR3 has 14 residues.

About this clone itself: Other nucleotide sequences from this sample produce the same CDR3. The gene calls are TRBV4-1 and TRBJ2-2; no clear D. From germline, CDR1 is MGHRA and CDR2 YSYEKL. This CDR3 spans 15 amino acids. Trimming left V 1 base short and J 0 bases short, with 6 bases between. The CDR3 here is CASSQVSPNTGELFF. For the CDR3, the DNA is TGCGCCAGCAGCCAAGTGTCACCGAACACCGGGGAGCTGTTTTTT.

The V gene is TRBV5-6, the J gene TRBJ2-7, with D perhaps matching TRBD1 or TRBD2 (6 bases each). From germline, CDR1 is SGHDT and CDR2 YYEEEE. Trimming removed 0 bases at V and 2 bases at J, with 15 bases between. The CDR3 extends over 16 amino acids. The CDR3 is CASSLGFGGDTYEQYF. In DNA form, the CDR3 reads TGTGCCAGCAGCTTGGGTTTTGGAGGGGACACCTACGAGCAGTACTTC.

The chain is built from TRBV4-1 and TRBJ1-2; TRBD1 aligns across 9 bases. V lost 2 bases and J lost 0; bases outside the gene matches: 1. The V gene's germline CDR1 is MGHRA and CDR2 YSYEKL. This CDR3 comprises 15 residues. CDR3: CASSQRQGANYGYTF. The CDR3 bases are TGCGCCAGCAGCCAACGACAGGGGGCTAACTATGGCTACACCTTC.

The chain uses TRBV29-1 and TRBJ1-2; D gene ambiguous. Trimming removed 1 base from V and 4 bases from J, with 10 bases in between. The CDR3 runs 13 residues. Germline V gene sequence: CDR1 SQVTM, CDR2 ANQGSEA. CDR3: CSVEALDFYGYTF. CDR3 in DNA: TGCAGCGTTGAAGCGTTGGACTTCTATGGCTACACCTTC.

The rearrangement uses TRBV27 and TRBJ2-7; possibly TRBD1 for D (7 bases). The CDR3 contains 16 residues. The germline V and J ends were trimmed by 4 bases and 3 bases, with 19 bases remaining between them. The germline CDR1 and CDR2 sequences are MNHEY and SMNVEV (reference sequence). The CDR3 DNA follows: TGTGCCAGCAGTTCCGCCGCGGGACAGCTAAACTACGAGCAGTACTTC. This translates into CASSSAAGQLNYEQYF.

The CDR3 is CASSLYLGWAPNEQYF. CDR3 sequence (DNA): TGTGCCAGCAGCTTGTATTTGGGTTGGGCCCCTAACGAGCAGTACTTC. This sequence joins TRBV5-6 and TRBJ2-7; D gene unclear. The germline V and J ends were trimmed by 1 base and 5 bases, with 19 bases remaining between them. The CDR3 consists of 16 residues. Germline V gene lookup returns CDR1 SGHDT and CDR2 YYEEEE.

This clone was seen just once. The rearrangement uses TRBV10-3 and TRBJ2-6; D unclear. V was pared by 4 bases and J by 4 bases, with 2 bases between. CDR3 length: 12 residues. Germline CDR1 ENHRY, CDR2 SYGVKD. As DNA, the CDR3 is TGTGCCATCAGTGCGGGGGCCAACGTCCTGACTTTC. It codes for CAISAGANVLTF.

The chain joins TRBV19 to TRBJ1-6, with D possibly TRBD1 on 5 matching bases. V was cut by 5 bases and J by 7 bases, with 9 bases left in between. CDR3 length: 13 residues. Per germline, CDR1 LNHDA and CDR2 SQIVND (reference sequence). CDR3 sequence: CASSQGGNSPLHF. The CDR3 DNA sequence: TGTGCCAGTAGTCAGGGAGGAAATTCACCCCTCCACTTT.

The chain employs TRBV29-1 and TRBJ2-7, with a possible D match to TRBD1 (5 bases). CDR1 is SQVTM, CDR2 ANQGSEA, per germline. The CDR3 extends over 13 amino acids. Trimming pared 2 bases from V and 1 base from J, leaving 9 bases between. The CDR3 region has the DNA TGCAGCGTTGAACAGGACACTTCCTACGAGCAGTACTTC. This encodes CSVEQDTSYEQYF.

In the case of this clone: This specimen includes other DNA sequences encoding the same CDR3. CDR3 protein: CASSFAGGPDTQYF. As DNA, the CDR3 is TGTGCCAGCAGCTTTGCGGGAGGCCCAGATACGCAGTATTTT. This sequence joins TRBV11-2 and TRBJ2-3; 8 bases fit TRBD2. V dropped 3 bases and J dropped 4; count of bases not matched to a gene: 3. Germline loops: CDR1 SGHAT, CDR2 FQNNGV. The CDR3 is 14 residues long.

The chain employs TRBV4-1 and TRBJ2-7; 8 bases map to TRBD1. The CDR3 consists of 15 residues. Germline V gene data show CDR1 as MGHRA and CDR2 as YSYEKL. V shed 7 bases and J 5 bases; nucleotides not matched to a gene: 13. CDR3 DNA sequence: TGCGCCAGCAAAGTGGCATCGGCAGGGGGCGACGAGCAGTACTTC. Its protein is CASKVASAGGDEQYF.

The genes are TRBV11-2 and TRBJ1-2; 7 nucleotides align to TRBD1. CDR3 length equals 15 residues. The germline CDR1 and CDR2 sequences are SGHAT and FQNNGV. Trimming removed 5 bases from V and 7 bases from J; junction bases left unmatched: 13. CDR3 nucleotides: TGTGCCAGCAGCACTCCTAAGGGGCAGGGGGGTGGCTACACCTTC. Amino acids: CASSTPKGQGGGYTF.

This clone is a singleton in its sample. V gene TRBV5-4 combines with J gene TRBJ2-6; D gene ambiguous. The CDR3 spans 12 residues. CDR1 is SGHNT, CDR2 YYREEE, per germline (reference sequence). The V and J ends lost 7 bases and 4 bases respectively, with 6 bases between them. DNA for the CDR3: TGTGCCAGCGCGGTAGGGGCCAACGTCCTGACTTTC. It encodes CASAVGANVLTF.

This clone was detected only a few times. The DNA of the CDR3 is TGTGCCAGCAGCCAAGATGGAGCGGGAGCCGTCTACGAGCAGTACTTC. The encoded protein is CASSQDGAGAVYEQYF. The chain carries TRBV4-2 and TRBJ2-7, with 8 bases aligning to TRBD2. The CDR3 spans 16 residues. The V segment lost 0 bases and the J segment 3 bases; nucleotides outside the gene matches: 7. The germline gives CDR1 LGHNA, CDR2 YNFKEQ.

This rearrangement joins TRBV4-3 to TRBJ2-7, with 9 bases that match TRBD2. The CDR3 extends over 15 amino acids. V gave up 4 bases and J gave up 1 base; unmatched junction bases: 5. Germline-derived CDR1 and CDR2 are LGHNA and YSLEER. This chain's CDR3 is CASSLGTSRSYEQYF. CDR3 in DNA: TGCGCCAGCAGCCTGGGGACTAGCAGGTCCTACGAGCAGTACTTC.

The rearrangement links TRBV5-6 to TRBJ1-2; the match to TRBD1 covers 10 bases. Germline CDR1 SGHDT, CDR2 YYEEEE. Trimming cost V 2 bases and J 4 bases; bases outside gene matches: 14. CDR3 length: 18 residues. The CDR3: CASSFRPGTGEGSYGYTF. CDR3 DNA: TGTGCCAGCAGCTTTCGGCCCGGGACAGGGGAAGGGAGCTATGGCTACACCTTC.

The CDR3: CASSQDWASGTQETQYF. CDR3 coding DNA: TGCGCCAGCAGCCAAGATTGGGCTAGCGGGACGCAAGAGACCCAGTACTTC. This chain joins TRBV4-3 and TRBJ2-5; 9 bases are shared with TRBD2. CDR3 length equals 17 residues. In germline, CDR1 is LGHNA, CDR2 YSLEER. V lost 0 bases, J lost 2 bases, and 7 bases stayed unmatched.

The chain uses TRBV4-1 and TRBJ1-3; possibly TRBD1 for D (5 bases). Germline V gene data show CDR1 as MGHRA and CDR2 as YSYEKL. The germline V and J ends were trimmed by 2 bases and 6 bases, with 14 bases remaining between them. This CDR3 has 15 residues. The CDR3 DNA sequence: TGCGCCAGCAGCCAACGGGGCCCTCCCCAAAACACCATATATTTT. It specifies CASSQRGPPQNTIYF.

This chain uses TRBV13 with TRBJ2-2; 9 positions match TRBD1. CDR1 PRHDT and CDR2 FYEKMQ come from the germline V gene (reference sequence). Germline trimming cut 5 bases from V and 5 bases from J; bases unmatched to any gene: 9. This CDR3 region has 16 residues. The CDR3 nucleotides read TGTGCCAGCAGCATGATGGACAGGGGAGGTACCGGGGAGCTGTTTTTT. Translating gives CASSMMDRGGTGELFF.

This chain connects TRBV9 to TRBJ1-2, with no clear D. CDR3 length equals 15 residues. Trimming removed 0 bases from V and 4 bases from J, with 13 bases in between. Germline assignment: CDR1 SGDLS and CDR2 YYNGEE. CDR3 DNA sequence: TGTGCCAGCAGCGTAGTGGAAGGACCCATCTATGGCTACACCTTC. Encoded protein: CASSVVEGPIYGYTF.

The J gene is TRBJ2-2, the V gene TRBV5-1; D possibly matches TRBD1 or TRBD2 (5 bases each). Germline loops: CDR1 SGHRS, CDR2 YFSETQ. Trimming shortened V by 3 bases and J by 5 bases, and 8 bases separated the two germline ends. The CDR3 contains 13 residues. CDR3 nucleotides: TGCGCCAGCAGCTGGGACCAGACCGGGGAGCTGTTTTTT. Translating gives CASSWDQTGELFF.

V usage is TRBV6-1 and J usage is TRBJ2-1, with D perhaps matching TRBD2 (6 bases). The CDR3 runs 15 residues. V lost 2 bases, J lost 2 bases, and 10 bases lay in between. Germline CDR1 reads MNHNS; CDR2 reads SASEGT. The CDR3, as DNA: TGTGCCAGCAGTGAATGGCGGACTACCTACAATGAGCAGTTCTTC. Its translation: CASSEWRTTYNEQFF.